A selection of T cell receptor beta chains follows, all from one sample in a study of healthy donors' naive CD4 and CD8 T cells. TCRdb processed the reads anew with MiXCR; each CDR3 protein has one entry. The data hold about 200,000 distinct CDR3 sequences, with 65% to 80% observed a single time. The sequencing sample was made of naive CD4+ and CD8+ T cells sorted from blood, pooled from several donors. Receptors were obtained from a pool of human donors in good health; the sample pools cells from several healthy donors. CDR3s include the opening cysteine and the closing phenylalanine or tryptophan. The D gene is left open where the match is weak. Clone size, where shown, is once, few, many, or a class for clones that have expanded.

j_call: TRBJ1-1; v_call: TRBV19; d_call: -; clone_size: -; cdr3_nt: TGTGCCAGTAGCAGGCTTCAGGGGACGGGCATGAACACTGAAGCTTTCTTT; cdr3_aa: CASSRLQGTGMNTEAFF
j_call: TRBJ2-1; v_call: TRBV5-1; d_call: -; clone_size: -; cdr3_nt: TGCGCCAGCAGCCCCACCGGGACCCAAGATGAGCAGTTCTTC; cdr3_aa: CASSPTGTQDEQFF
j_call: TRBJ2-2; v_call: TRBV29-1; d_call: -; clone_size: -; cdr3_nt: TGCAGCGTTTCTCACGGGACCGGGGAGCTGTTTTTT; cdr3_aa: CSVSHGTGELFF
j_call: TRBJ1-3; v_call: TRBV6-5; d_call: -; clone_size: -; cdr3_nt: TGTGCCAGCAGGGTCTCCTACGGAAACACCATATATTTT; cdr3_aa: CASRVSYGNTIYF
j_call: TRBJ2-7; v_call: TRBV29-1; d_call: TRBD2; clone_size: -; cdr3_nt: TGCAGCGTTCTAGCGGGAGAAACGAACGAGCAGTACTTC; cdr3_aa: CSVLAGETNEQYF
j_call: TRBJ1-5; v_call: TRBV27; d_call: -; clone_size: -; cdr3_nt: TGTGCCAGCAGTTCCTTCGGTGTCAATCAGCCCCAGCATTTT; cdr3_aa: CASSSFGVNQPQHF
j_call: TRBJ1-5; v_call: TRBV7-9; d_call: -; clone_size: -; cdr3_nt: TGTGCCAGCAGCTTAGGAGGGTATGGCAATCAGCCCCAGCATTTT; cdr3_aa: CASSLGGYGNQPQHF
j_call: TRBJ1-3; v_call: TRBV6-5; d_call: TRBD1; clone_size: -; cdr3_nt: TGTGCCAGCAGTGAGGCGGGACAGGGGCATTCTGGAAACACCATATATTTT; cdr3_aa: CASSEAGQGHSGNTIYF
j_call: TRBJ2-3; v_call: TRBV6-1; d_call: -; clone_size: -; cdr3_nt: TGTGCCAGCAGTGAAGCTGGGCGGAGCACAGATACGCAGTATTTT; cdr3_aa: CASSEAGRSTDTQYF
j_call: TRBJ2-7; v_call: TRBV20-1; d_call: -; clone_size: -; cdr3_nt: TGCAGTGCTAGAGATCGGTTAGGGGCGACCTACGAGCAGTACTTC; cdr3_aa: CSARDRLGATYEQYF
j_call: TRBJ2-7; v_call: TRBV27; d_call: TRBD1; clone_size: -; cdr3_nt: TGTGCCAGCGGGGACAGGGGGCACTACGAGCAGTACTTC; cdr3_aa: CASGDRGHYEQYF
j_call: TRBJ1-2; v_call: TRBV27; d_call: -; clone_size: -; cdr3_nt: TGTGCCAGCAGTTCCGTCGCTGGCTATGGCTACACCTTC; cdr3_aa: CASSSVAGYGYTF
j_call: TRBJ1-2; v_call: TRBV6-1; d_call: -; clone_size: -; cdr3_nt: TGTGCCAGCAGTGAGGACAGCACAAACCACGGCTACACCTTC; cdr3_aa: CASSEDSTNHGYTF
j_call: TRBJ2-3; v_call: TRBV5-1; d_call: -; clone_size: -; cdr3_nt: TGCGCCAGCAGCTTGTGGCCGGGCACAGATACGCAGTATTTT; cdr3_aa: CASSLWPGTDTQYF
j_call: TRBJ2-1; v_call: TRBV20-1; d_call: -; clone_size: -; cdr3_nt: TGCAGTGCTAGAGACCCGACTAGAGTCCATGAGCAGTTCTTC; cdr3_aa: CSARDPTRVHEQFF
j_call: TRBJ1-1; v_call: TRBV19; d_call: -; clone_size: -; cdr3_nt: TGTGCCAGTAGTATCCTCCCGGGGGCCCAAGGTCTCACTGAAGCTTTCTTT; cdr3_aa: CASSILPGAQGLTEAFF
j_call: TRBJ2-3; v_call: TRBV29-1; d_call: -; clone_size: -; cdr3_nt: TGCAGCGTTGGGGTGGGGACGCAGTATTTT; cdr3_aa: CSVGVGTQYF
j_call: TRBJ1-5; v_call: TRBV7-8; d_call: -; clone_size: -; cdr3_nt: TGTGCCAGCAATCAGGGGAACAATCAGCCCCAGCATTTT; cdr3_aa: CASNQGNNQPQHF
j_call: TRBJ2-1; v_call: TRBV19; d_call: -; clone_size: -; cdr3_nt: TGTGCCAGTAGTATGGTGGGGGTTAGCTCCTACAATGAGCAGTTCTTC; cdr3_aa: CASSMVGVSSYNEQFF
j_call: TRBJ1-2; v_call: TRBV5-1; d_call: -; clone_size: -; cdr3_nt: TGTGCCAGCAGCTTGGATAAGAGGGTTGCGGGTTCTTCGTATGGCTACACCTTC; cdr3_aa: CASSLDKRVAGSSYGYTF
j_call: TRBJ2-3; v_call: TRBV30; d_call: TRBD1; clone_size: -; cdr3_nt: TGTGCCTGGGGCAGGGGGCCAGATACGCAGTATTTT; cdr3_aa: CAWGRGPDTQYF
j_call: TRBJ2-1; v_call: TRBV30; d_call: TRBD2; clone_size: -; cdr3_nt: TGTGCCTGGAGTCTTCAGGGACTAGATCGGAGTGAGCAGTTCTTC; cdr3_aa: CAWSLQGLDRSEQFF
j_call: TRBJ2-3; v_call: TRBV29-1; d_call: -; clone_size: few; cdr3_nt: TGCAGCAAAACGACCGCCGATACGCAGTATTTT; cdr3_aa: CSKTTADTQYF
j_call: TRBJ1-1; v_call: TRBV6-5; d_call: -; clone_size: once; cdr3_nt: TGTGCCAGCAGTTACTCCTCGTTGGGTGCTGAAGCTTTCTTT; cdr3_aa: CASSYSSLGAEAFF
j_call: TRBJ2-5; v_call: TRBV29-1; d_call: -; clone_size: -; cdr3_nt: TGCAGCGTTGAAGAAGGTGACTACCAAGAGACCCAGTACTTC; cdr3_aa: CSVEEGDYQETQYF
j_call: TRBJ2-3; v_call: TRBV5-1; d_call: TRBD1; clone_size: -; cdr3_nt: TGCGCCAGCAGCCAAGGACAGGGCACAGATACGCAGTATTTT; cdr3_aa: CASSQGQGTDTQYF
j_call: TRBJ1-2; v_call: TRBV19; d_call: -; clone_size: -; cdr3_nt: TGTGCCGTATCAGATCGATTTGACTATGGCTACACCTTC; cdr3_aa: CAVSDRFDYGYTF
j_call: TRBJ2-5; v_call: TRBV12-5; d_call: -; clone_size: -; cdr3_nt: TGTGCTAGTGACCCGATAGTCGGAGAAGAGACCCAGTACTTC; cdr3_aa: CASDPIVGEETQYF
j_call: TRBJ1-1; v_call: TRBV6-5; d_call: -; clone_size: -; cdr3_nt: TGTGCCAGCAGTCCAATGGCCCGATTTGATTTAGCTTTCTTT; cdr3_aa: CASSPMARFDLAFF
j_call: TRBJ1-1; v_call: TRBV6-1; d_call: TRBD1; clone_size: -; cdr3_nt: TGTGCCGTAGGGACAGGAATTAATGAAGCTTTCTTT; cdr3_aa: CAVGTGINEAFF
j_call: TRBJ2-2; v_call: TRBV6-5; d_call: -; clone_size: -; cdr3_nt: TGTGCCAGCAGCCTAGGGTGGGGGACCTATGTTGGTTCCGGGGAGCTGTTTTTT; cdr3_aa: CASSLGWGTYVGSGELFF
j_call: TRBJ2-1; v_call: TRBV30; d_call: TRBD2; clone_size: -; cdr3_nt: TGTGCCTGGAGTGTATCTAGCGGCGAGCAGTTCTTC; cdr3_aa: CAWSVSSGEQFF
j_call: TRBJ2-7; v_call: TRBV20-1; d_call: -; clone_size: -; cdr3_nt: TGCAGTGCCCGAGGGCCAGCGGCACTTTACGAGCAGTACTTC; cdr3_aa: CSARGPAALYEQYF
j_call: TRBJ2-7; v_call: TRBV5-6; d_call: -; clone_size: -; cdr3_nt: TGTGCCAGCATCCCCCTGGGGGGATTCAGGAACGAGCAGTACTTC; cdr3_aa: CASIPLGGFRNEQYF
j_call: TRBJ1-5; v_call: TRBV29-1; d_call: -; clone_size: once; cdr3_nt: TGCAGCGCCTGGGACGGCAATCAGCCCCAGCATTTT; cdr3_aa: CSAWDGNQPQHF
j_call: TRBJ2-2; v_call: TRBV29-1; d_call: -; clone_size: -; cdr3_nt: TGCAGCGTTGAAGCCCCCGGGGAGCTGTTTTTT; cdr3_aa: CSVEAPGELFF
j_call: TRBJ1-1; v_call: TRBV5-6; d_call: TRBD1; clone_size: -; cdr3_nt: TGTGCCAGCAGCTTTGGACAGGGAAGCACTGAAGCTTTCTTT; cdr3_aa: CASSFGQGSTEAFF
j_call: TRBJ1-2; v_call: TRBV5-1; d_call: TRBD1; clone_size: -; cdr3_nt: TGCGCCAGCAGCACCCGGGACAGGGACGGCTACACCTTC; cdr3_aa: CASSTRDRDGYTF